Listed below are T cell receptor beta chains from one sample, sequenced in a study of blood T cell repertoires in COVID-19. Produced via immunoSEQ multiplex PCR; TCRdb's table is partial and in-frame only. The table has 50,000 to 65,000 clones, 80% to 95% seen once; the top ten hold 3.1%. The sequenced sample consisted of peripheral blood. The source of these receptors is a man between 45 and 60 years old with acute or convalescent COVID-19. Both conserved end residues are part of each CDR3. Each record gives: clone size, D gene, J gene, V gene, CDR3 length, CDR3 DNA, CDR3 protein. D genes are given only for firm matches. Some rows mark clone size as missing; the rest say once, few, many or name a class of expanded clone.

clone size: few
D gene: NA
J gene: TRBJ2-7
V gene: TRBV30
CDR3 length: 16
CDR3 DNA: TGTGCCTGGAGTGGAACCTGGACAGCAATCACCTACGAGCAGTACTTC
CDR3 protein: CAWSGTWTAITYEQYF

clone size: once
D gene: NA
J gene: TRBJ1-1
V gene: TRBV5-6
CDR3 length: 16
CDR3 DNA: TGTGCCAGCAGCTTGGCCGGAACAGGAGTGAACACTGAAGCTTTCTTT
CDR3 protein: CASSLAGTGVNTEAFF

clone size: NA
D gene: TRBD1
J gene: TRBJ1-1
V gene: TRBV30
CDR3 length: 14
CDR3 DNA: TGTGCCTGGAGTGTATTACAGGGGACCACTGAAGCTTTCTTT
CDR3 protein: CAWSVLQGTTEAFF

clone size: NA
D gene: TRBD1
J gene: TRBJ2-7
V gene: TRBV29-1
CDR3 length: 13
CDR3 DNA: TGCAGCGTCACCGGGACAGGGACCTACGAGCAGTACTTC
CDR3 protein: CSVTGTGTYEQYF

clone size: NA
D gene: NA
J gene: TRBJ2-2
V gene: TRBV19
CDR3 length: 17
CDR3 DNA: TGTGCCAGTAGTATAGCCGTCAGGAGGTTTGGCACCGGGGAGCTGTTTTTT
CDR3 protein: CASSIAVRRFGTGELFF

clone size: NA
D gene: TRBD1
J gene: TRBJ2-1
V gene: TRBV18
CDR3 length: 15
CDR3 DNA: TGTGCCAGCTCACCTTGGGACAGGTATATCGATGAGCAGTTCTTC
CDR3 protein: CASSPWDRYIDEQFF

clone size: NA
D gene: NA
J gene: TRBJ2-3
V gene: TRBV6-5
CDR3 length: 14
CDR3 DNA: TGTGCCAGCACCCTGGCGCGGAGCACAGATACGCAGTATTTT
CDR3 protein: CASTLARSTDTQYF

clone size: NA
D gene: TRBD1
J gene: TRBJ2-3
V gene: TRBV2
CDR3 length: 14
CDR3 DNA: TGTGCCAGCACCTCAGACAGGGTTCCAGATACGCAGTATTTT
CDR3 protein: CASTSDRVPDTQYF

clone size: NA
D gene: NA
J gene: TRBJ2-7
V gene: TRBV3-1/TRBV3-2
CDR3 length: 15
CDR3 DNA: TGTGCCAGCAGCTCCACGGGGGTGGCAGGCAACGAGCAGTACTTC
CDR3 protein: CASSSTGVAGNEQYF

clone size: NA
D gene: TRBD2
J gene: TRBJ2-3
V gene: TRBV5-1
CDR3 length: 16
CDR3 DNA: TGCGCCAGCAGCTTGGCACACGGGGGGGCCGCAGATACGCAGTATTTT
CDR3 protein: CASSLAHGGAADTQYF

clone size: NA
D gene: NA
J gene: TRBJ1-2
V gene: TRBV11-2
CDR3 length: 14
CDR3 DNA: TGTGCCAGCAGCTTAGTGGACAGTAACTATGGCTACACCTTC
CDR3 protein: CASSLVDSNYGYTF

clone size: once
D gene: NA
J gene: TRBJ1-1
V gene: TRBV24-1
CDR3 length: 13
CDR3 DNA: TGTGCCACCAGTGCCCAACGGGGCACTGAAGCTTTCTTT
CDR3 protein: CATSAQRGTEAFF

clone size: NA
D gene: NA
J gene: TRBJ1-2
V gene: TRBV3-1/TRBV3-2
CDR3 length: 14
CDR3 DNA: TGTGCCAGCAGCCACCACCCGGGGAACTATGGCTACACCTTC
CDR3 protein: CASSHHPGNYGYTF

clone size: once
D gene: TRBD1
J gene: TRBJ2-3
V gene: TRBV6-6
CDR3 length: 16
CDR3 DNA: TGTGCCAGCAGTCGAAATGGGGACAGGGGCCCAGATACGCAGTATTTT
CDR3 protein: CASSRNGDRGPDTQYF

clone size: NA
D gene: TRBD1
J gene: TRBJ1-2
V gene: TRBV12-3/TRBV12-4
CDR3 length: 13
CDR3 DNA: TGTGCCAGCAGTCCTACAGGGGGGTATGGCTACACCTTC
CDR3 protein: CASSPTGGYGYTF

clone size: NA
D gene: TRBD2
J gene: TRBJ2-3
V gene: TRBV11-2
CDR3 length: 15
CDR3 DNA: TGTGCCAGCAGTTGGGGGACTAGTTCCTCAGATACGCAGTATTTT
CDR3 protein: CASSWGTSSSDTQYF

clone size: few
D gene: NA
J gene: TRBJ1-5
V gene: TRBV6-5
CDR3 length: 14
CDR3 DNA: TGTGCCAGCAGAGGAGGGAATAGCAATCAGCCCCAGCATTTT
CDR3 protein: CASRGGNSNQPQHF

clone size: NA
D gene: NA
J gene: TRBJ2-5
V gene: TRBV2
CDR3 length: 13
CDR3 DNA: TGTGCCAGCAGTGGTCTAGCAGTGGAGACCCAGTACTTC
CDR3 protein: CASSGLAVETQYF

clone size: NA
D gene: TRBD1
J gene: TRBJ2-5
V gene: TRBV6-1
CDR3 length: 17
CDR3 DNA: TGTGCCAGCAGTGACCGGGGGACAGGGAGTTCAGGAGAGACCCAGTACTTC
CDR3 protein: CASSDRGTGSSGETQYF

clone size: NA
D gene: NA
J gene: TRBJ1-2
V gene: TRBV30
CDR3 length: 15
CDR3 DNA: TGTGCCTGGAGTGTCCCGGACAGCACTAATGGTGGCTACACCTTC
CDR3 protein: CAWSVPDSTNGGYTF

clone size: NA
D gene: TRBD2
J gene: TRBJ2-1
V gene: TRBV7-3
CDR3 length: 15
CDR3 DNA: TGTGCCAGCAGCTTAAGACTAGCGGGCCTCAATGAGCAGTTCTTC
CDR3 protein: CASSLRLAGLNEQFF

clone size: NA
D gene: TRBD2
J gene: TRBJ2-1
V gene: TRBV25-1
CDR3 length: 17
CDR3 DNA: TGTGCCAGCAGTGACCGGTCCCTAGCGGGGGAGCACAATGAGCAGTTCTTC
CDR3 protein: CASSDRSLAGEHNEQFF

clone size: NA
D gene: NA
J gene: TRBJ1-2
V gene: TRBV18
CDR3 length: 13
CDR3 DNA: TGTGCCAGCTCACCAGACGGAGACTATGGCTACACCTTC
CDR3 protein: CASSPDGDYGYTF

clone size: NA
D gene: NA
J gene: TRBJ2-7
V gene: TRBV18
CDR3 length: 15
CDR3 DNA: TGTGCCAGCTCATCGTACAGGGACGGCTCCTACGAGCAGTACTTC
CDR3 protein: CASSSYRDGSYEQYF

clone size: NA
D gene: NA
J gene: TRBJ2-5
V gene: TRBV24-1
CDR3 length: 15
CDR3 DNA: TGTGCCACCAGTGATTTGGGACAGTCAAAAGAGACCCAGTACTTC
CDR3 protein: CATSDLGQSKETQYF

clone size: NA
D gene: TRBD1
J gene: TRBJ2-1
V gene: TRBV30
CDR3 length: 18
CDR3 DNA: TGTGCCTGGAGTCCTTCTTTCGGGGCAGGGGGATCCTACAATGAGCAGTTCTTC
CDR3 protein: CAWSPSFGAGGSYNEQFF

clone size: NA
D gene: NA
J gene: TRBJ1-4
V gene: TRBV5-1
CDR3 length: 14
CDR3 DNA: TGCGCCAGCAGCTTGTTCGGGGAGACTGAAAAACTGTTTTTT
CDR3 protein: CASSLFGETEKLFF

clone size: NA
D gene: NA
J gene: TRBJ2-2
V gene: TRBV10-3
CDR3 length: 14
CDR3 DNA: TGTGCCATCAGTCTGGCAGGGGACACCGGGGAGCTGTTTTTT
CDR3 protein: CAISLAGDTGELFF

clone size: few
D gene: NA
J gene: TRBJ2-3
V gene: TRBV11-2
CDR3 length: 15
CDR3 DNA: TGTGCCAGCAGCTACTCTACGTCAGGGGCAGATACGCAGTATTTT
CDR3 protein: CASSYSTSGADTQYF

clone size: NA
D gene: NA
J gene: TRBJ2-3
V gene: TRBV21-1
CDR3 length: 11
CDR3 DNA: TGTGCCCCCCAGGCGGGAGATACGCAGTATTTT
CDR3 protein: CAPQAGDTQYF

clone size: NA
D gene: TRBD2
J gene: TRBJ2-1
V gene: TRBV7-8
CDR3 length: 17
CDR3 DNA: TGTGCCAGCAGCTGGGGACTAGCGGGGGGGCCCTACAATGAGCAGTTCTTC
CDR3 protein: CASSWGLAGGPYNEQFF

clone size: NA
D gene: TRBD1
J gene: TRBJ2-6
V gene: TRBV19
CDR3 length: 18
CDR3 DNA: TGTGCCAGTAGTAGCTCGCGACAGGGGGACTCTGGGGCCAACGTCCTGACTTTC
CDR3 protein: CASSSSRQGDSGANVLTF

clone size: NA
D gene: NA
J gene: TRBJ2-2
V gene: TRBV1
CDR3 length: 17
CDR3 DNA: TGCACCAGCAGCCAAGATGGGGCGGGGGGCCACTTCGGGGAGCTGTTTTTT
CDR3 protein: CTSSQDGAGGHFGELFF